The clone carrying this T cell receptor (beta chain) was seen repeatedly, ten times or more. RNA transcripts gave rise to amplified TCR beta CDR3 regions. TCR CDR3 underwent first-round RT-PCR with the HTBI primer set. From the multiplex PCR reads, TCRdb called clonotypes with MiXCR, one entry per CDR3 protein. This table holds 640,000 or so distinct CDR3 sequences, roughly 14% found once. The sample is drawn from a study of T cells in Graves' hyperthyroidism and ophthalmopathy. Specimen: blood. This clonotype was sampled from a woman in her thirties or forties with Graves' ophthalmopathy.

The CDR3: CASSYGVQETQYF. The CDR3 DNA reads TGTGCCAGCAGTTACGGGGTACAAGAGACCCAGTACTTC. The gene calls are TRBV6-5 and TRBJ2-5; D not certain. The CDR3 runs to 13 residues. From germline, CDR1 is MNHEY and CDR2 SVGAGI. Trimming stripped 2 bases from V and 2 bases from J, with 6 bases between.